The 21 T cell receptor beta chains reported below all come from one sample, sequenced in a study of T-cell reconstitution after alpha-beta-depleted transplantation in children. Unique molecular identifiers were incorporated into the prepared TCRbeta library. TCRdb ran MiXCR on the PCR reads and lists one entry per CDR3 protein. The sample has around 450,000 distinct CDR3 sequences, roughly a tenth seen once. The source material was PBMCs, sampled before TCRalphabeta/CD19-depleted stem cell transplant. These TCRs come from a child aged 2 to 9 with inherited bone marrow failure, due to receive a stem cell transplant.

This clonotype has more than one count but fewer than ten. The chain has TRBV27 and TRBJ2-7; tentative D call: TRBD2 (5 bases). The V end lost 0 bases, the J end lost 7 bases, and 13 bases lay between the germline ends. Germline CDR1 reads MNHEY; CDR2 reads SMNVEV (reference sequence). The CDR3 totals 14 residues. CDR3 in DNA: TGTGCCAGCAGTTTATCGGGTCTCGCGGGTGAGCAGTACTTC. Translating gives CASSLSGLAGEQYF.

The chain uses TRBV12-3 or TRBV12-4 and TRBJ2-1, with D possibly being TRBD1 or TRBD2 (6 bases each). The germline V and J ends were trimmed by 2 bases and 5 bases, with 13 bases remaining between them. The CDR3 is made up of 15 amino acids. This CDR3 reads CASSLRGVPHNEQFF. For the CDR3, the DNA is TGTGCCAGCAGTTTAAGGGGGGTACCCCACAATGAGCAGTTCTTC.

This clonotype was recorded many times. The CDR3 is CASSFISGTGVYEQYF. In DNA, the CDR3 is TGTGCCAGCAGTTTTATTTCTGGGACAGGGGTCTACGAGCAGTACTTC. The chain links TRBV12-3 or TRBV12-4 to TRBJ2-7, with 10 positions matching TRBD1. The CDR3 sequence is 16 residues long. After removal of 3 bases from V and 3 bases from J, the junction contained 8 bases not matched to a gene.

The gene calls are TRBV10-3 and TRBJ1-1; 8 nucleotides align to TRBD1. This CDR3 has 13 amino acids. CDR1 and CDR2 (germline): ENHRY, SYGVKD. The trim removed 6 bases at V and 3 bases at J, leaving 3 bases unmatched. CDR3 region: CAIRQGEDTEAFF. CDR3 sequence (DNA): TGTGCCATCAGACAGGGGGAAGACACTGAAGCTTTCTTT.

V is TRBV30 and J is TRBJ1-2; D uncertain. V was trimmed by 1 base and J by 6 bases, leaving 12 bases between them. The CDR3 consists of 13 residues. Germline V CDR1 and CDR2: GTSNPN, SVGIG (reference sequence). The DNA of the CDR3 is TGTGCCTGGAGTGCCGGGCTAGGAGATGGCTACACCTTC. This encodes CAWSAGLGDGYTF.

CDR3 region: CASSSTVIAGPYNEQFF. The DNA of the CDR3 is TGTGCCAGCAGCTCGACAGTAATAGCGGGACCCTACAATGAGCAGTTCTTC. The V call is TRBV5-6, the J call TRBJ2-1, with 8 nucleotides matching TRBD2. Germline-derived CDR1 and CDR2 are SGHDT and YYEEEE. The CDR3 contains 17 residues. Losses at the gene ends were 3 bases for V and 2 bases for J; bases not matched to a gene: 10.

The V gene is TRBV28, the J gene TRBJ2-7; possible D gene TRBD1, 5 bases. The CDR3 runs 14 residues. The V end was cut by 3 bases, the J end by 0 bases, with 9 bases between. Germline V gene sequence: CDR1 MDHEN, CDR2 SYDVKM. Written as DNA, the CDR3 is TGTGCCAGCAGTTTGACAGTTAGCTCCTACGAGCAGTACTTC. Translating gives CASSLTVSSYEQYF.

This clonotype was recorded at least ten times. The chain carries TRBV4-1 and TRBJ2-1, with 10 bases matching TRBD2. CDR1 and CDR2 from the germline V gene are MGHRA and YSYEKL. There are 15 residues in the CDR3. Trimming removed 4 bases from V and 3 bases from J; junction bases left unmatched: 3. The CDR3 coding sequence is TGCGCCAGCAGCCCCCTAGCGGGAGACTACAATGAGCAGTTCTTC. Its protein product is CASSPLAGDYNEQFF.

This clonotype was recorded many times. CDR3 sequence reads: CASSQRPSDEQFF. The CDR3 bases are TGTGCCAGCAGCCAACGGCCTAGCGATGAGCAGTTCTTC. The chain has TRBV4-2 and TRBJ2-1; D possibly corresponds to TRBD2 (6 bases). Trimming removed 2 bases at V and 8 bases at J, with 10 bases between. Germline V gene sequence: CDR1 LGHNA, CDR2 YNFKEQ. The length of the CDR3 is 13 residues.

This clonotype was seen repeatedly, ten times or more. This chain links TRBV5-5 with TRBJ2-1; D not certain. Per germline, CDR1 SGHKS and CDR2 YYEKEE (reference sequence). Trimming took 1 base from V and 0 from J, leaving 14 bases between them. This CDR3 is built from 17 residues. CDR3 DNA: TGTGCCAGCAGCTTGAACGGAGTCAGGAGCTCCTACAATGAGCAGTTCTTC. This codes for CASSLNGVRSSYNEQFF.

This clonotype was observed at least ten times. V gene TRBV20-1 combines with J gene TRBJ2-5; 9 bases agree with TRBD2. The germline V gene encodes CDR1 DFQATT and CDR2 SNEGSKA (reference sequence). The V gene end was trimmed by 6 bases and the J gene end by 5 bases; junction bases not matched to a gene: 7. The CDR3 has 13 amino acids. The CDR3 DNA reads as TGCAGTGCGGATAGCGGGGGCCCCGAGACCCAGTACTTC. This translates into CSADSGGPETQYF.

This clonotype was detected ten times or more. The V call is TRBV16, the J call TRBJ2-5; the D gene is possibly TRBD1 (6 bases). Per the germline V gene, CDR1 is KGHSY and CDR2 is FQNENV. The CDR3 is 16 residues long. Trimming took 6 bases from V and 0 from J, leaving 17 bases between them. CDR3 bases: TGTGCCAGCAGTGAACTGGGGGACAAGTACCAAGAGACCCAGTACTTC. Encoded protein: CASSELGDKYQETQYF. Based on the CDR3 plus reference TRBV16 and TRBJ2-5, the full variable domain is GEEVAQTPKHLVRGEGQKAKLYCAPIKGHSYVFWYQQVLKNEFKFLISFQNENVFDETGMPKERFSAKCLPNSPCSLEIQATKLEDSAVYFCASSELGDKYQETQYFGPGTRLLVL.

This clonotype was counted many times. The genes are TRBV5-1 and TRBJ2-2, with TRBD2 matching 12 bases. V shed 3 bases and J 4 bases; nucleotides not matched to a gene: 7. Germline-derived CDR1 and CDR2 are SGHRS and YFSETQ. CDR3 size: 17 residues. CDR3 loop: CASSWDPTSGSTGELFF. The DNA of the CDR3 is TGCGCCAGCAGCTGGGATCCGACTAGCGGGAGCACCGGGGAGCTGTTTTTT.

This clonotype showed up many times. The chain joins TRBV4-2 to TRBJ2-5; D remains ambiguous. Trimming shortened V by 0 bases and J by 4 bases, and 6 bases separated the two germline ends. Per the germline V gene, CDR1 is LGHNA and CDR2 is YNFKEQ. The CDR3 is 13 amino acids. The CDR3 sequence: CASSQDTGETQYF. Here the CDR3 DNA reads TGTGCCAGCAGCCAAGATACCGGAGAGACCCAGTACTTC.

The sample holds a few counts of this clonotype. The chain links TRBV20-1 to TRBJ1-5; 9 bases align to TRBD1. Trimming took 0 bases from V and 4 from J; bases not matched to a gene: 4. CDR1 and CDR2 (germline): DFQATT, SNEGSKA (reference sequence). The CDR3 has 15 amino acids. The CDR3 DNA sequence: TGCAGTGCTAGAGATATGACAGGGGGAAATCAGCCCCAGCATTTT. It yields the protein CSARDMTGGNQPQHF.

In its sample, this clonotype was seen many times. This rearrangement joins TRBV29-1 to TRBJ2-7, with TRBD1 matching over 7 bases. This CDR3 is 14 amino acids long. With 3 bases clipped from V and 6 bases from J, the junction kept 11 bases outside the gene matches. Germline V gene sequence: CDR1 SQVTM, CDR2 ANQGSEA. The CDR3 here is CSVDLDRTSGEQYF. The CDR3 DNA reads as TGCAGCGTTGATTTGGACAGGACTTCTGGCGAGCAGTACTTC.

This clonotype has a count of ten or more. The gene calls are TRBV21-1 and TRBJ2-7; the table's D call, TRBD2, has no DNA check behind it. TRBV21-1 is a pseudogene locus. There are 18 residues in the CDR3. The CDR3 here is CASSKRLAGGPASYEQYF. The CDR3 DNA is TGTGCCAGCAGCAAAAGGCTAGCGGGAGGGCCGGCCTCCTACGAGCAGTACTTC.

The rearrangement links TRBV5-4 to TRBJ1-6, with TRBD1 identical over 8 bases. The V segment lost 0 bases and the J segment 15 bases; nucleotides outside the gene matches: 2. The CDR3 sequence is 12 residues long. In germline, CDR1 is SGHNT, CDR2 YYREEE (reference sequence). This CDR3 is CASSLATGGLHF. Written as DNA, the CDR3 is TGTGCCAGCAGCTTGGCTACAGGGGGCCTCCACTTT.

This clonotype turned up a few times. The chain recombines TRBV19 with TRBJ2-1; TRBD2 agrees at 9 bases. After removal of 8 bases from V and 4 bases from J, the junction contained 12 bases not matched to a gene. The CDR3 consists of 16 residues. Germline V lookup: CDR1 LNHDA, CDR2 SQIVND (reference sequence). Here the CDR3 DNA reads TGTGCCAGTGCGGAGTCTAGCGGGACGATATACAATGAGCAGTTCTTC. Amino acids: CASAESSGTIYNEQFF. Drawing the rest from reference TRBV19 and TRBJ2-1, the complete variable domain is DGGITQSPKYLFRKEGQNVTLSCEQNLNHDAMYWYRQDPGQGLRLIYYSQIVNDFQKGDIAEGYSVSREKKESFPLTVTSAQKNPTAFYLCASAESSGTIYNEQFFGPGTRLTVL.

This clonotype was counted between two and nine times. V is TRBV24-1 and J is TRBJ2-7; 13 bases are shared with TRBD2. With V trimmed by 3 bases and J by 5 bases, 6 bases remained unmatched. CDR1 is KGHDR, CDR2 SFDVKD, per germline. The CDR3 totals 16 residues. CDR3 bases: TGTGCCACCAGTGATCAGCGGACTAGCGGGAGCCACGAGCAGTACTTC. Amino acids: CATSDQRTSGSHEQYF.

This clonotype was picked up many times. The chain couples TRBV12-3 or TRBV12-4 to TRBJ2-1; D unresolved. The CDR3 consists of 13 residues. The germline V and J ends were trimmed by 2 bases and 5 bases, with 7 bases remaining between them. CDR3 protein: CASSLIADNEQFF. The CDR3 coding sequence is TGTGCCAGCAGTTTAATCGCCGACAATGAGCAGTTCTTC.